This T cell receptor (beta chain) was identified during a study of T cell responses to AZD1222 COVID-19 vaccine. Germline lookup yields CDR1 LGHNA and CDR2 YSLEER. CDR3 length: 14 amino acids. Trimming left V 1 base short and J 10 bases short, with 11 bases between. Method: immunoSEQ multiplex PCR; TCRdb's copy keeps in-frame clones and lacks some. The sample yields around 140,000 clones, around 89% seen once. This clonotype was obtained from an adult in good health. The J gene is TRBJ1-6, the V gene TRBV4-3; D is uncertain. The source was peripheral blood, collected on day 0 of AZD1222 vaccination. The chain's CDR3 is CASSQGQFYSPLHF. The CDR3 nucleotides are TGCGCCAGCAGCCAAGGGCAGTTTTACTCACCCCTCCACTTT.